Listed below are T cell receptor beta chains from one sample, sequenced in a study of metastatic and nonmetastatic thyroid tumors. TCRdb re-called the PCR reads via MiXCR. The sample lists 20,000 to 25,000 clones; around 16% were seen once. Sample: blood. These receptor sequences come from a female donor with papillary thyroid cancer or a benign thyroid nodule (not recorded which). Some clones in this sample may be carry-over from other donors' samples. Both conserved end residues are part of each CDR3. Each record gives: D gene, clone size, V gene, J gene, CDR3 protein, CDR3 DNA. The D gene is left open where the match is weak. Not all rows give a size; the values are once, few, many and, for expanded clones, a class.

.	.	TRBV30	TRBJ1-6	CAWSTGIESSPLHF	TGTGCCTGGAGTACGGGGATAGAGAGTTCACCCCTCCACTTT
TRBD1	many	TRBV29-1	TRBJ1-2	CSVGSQGAEGYTF	TGCAGCGTTGGTTCACAGGGGGCGGAGGGCTACACCTTC
TRBD2	.	TRBV20-1	TRBJ2-2	CSARVGGSDGGELFF	TGCAGTGCTAGAGTCGGCGGGAGTGATGGCGGGGAGCTGTTTTTT
TRBD2	many	TRBV5-1	TRBJ2-7	CASQRTGGGGNYEQYF	TGCGCCAGCCAAAGGACTGGCGGGGGGGGGAACTACGAGCAGTACTTC
.	many	TRBV9	TRBJ2-1	CASSVAATTTDNEQFF	TGTGCCAGCAGCGTAGCGGCTACCACGACTGACAATGAGCAGTTCTTC
.	few	TRBV28	TRBJ1-5	CASSLYWANQPQHF	TGTGCCAGCAGTTTATATTGGGCTAATCAGCCCCAGCATTTT
TRBD1	many	TRBV20-1	TRBJ1-5	CSARERRTGGYQPQHF	TGCAGTGCTAGAGAAAGAAGGACAGGGGGTTACCAGCCCCAGCATTTT
.	medium-sized	TRBV11-3	TRBJ2-7	CASSSRASHEQYF	TGTGCCAGCAGCTCCCGAGCGTCCCACGAGCAGTACTTC
.	.	TRBV5-1	TRBJ2-5	CASDRTPKETEYF	TGCGCCAGCGACAGGACTCCCAAGGAGACCGAGTACTTC
.	many	TRBV2	TRBJ1-4	CASSRAATNEKLFF	TGTGCCAGCAGTCGGGCAGCAACTAATGAAAAACTGTTTTTT
.	many	TRBV27	TRBJ1-5	CASSPTQILYSNQPQHF	TGTGCCAGCAGTCCCACGCAAATCCTATATAGCAATCAGCCCCAGCATTTT
TRBD1	many	TRBV19	TRBJ1-5	CASSIIQGLNQPQHF	TGTGCCAGTAGTATAATACAGGGGCTAAATCAGCCCCAGCATTTT
.	.	TRBV20-1	TRBJ2-7	CSAKGLGRVYEQYF	TGCAGTGCTAAGGGGTTGGGCAGGGTCTACGAGCAGTACTTC
.	many	TRBV9	TRBJ2-1	CASSVRPSDMGNEQFF	TGTGCCAGCAGCGTAAGGCCTAGCGATATGGGCAATGAGCAGTTCTTC
.	many	TRBV9	TRBJ2-5	CASSGMDQETQYF	TGTGCCAGCAGCGGCATGGACCAAGAGACCCAGTACTTC
.	many	TRBV11-3	TRBJ2-1	CASSLGVLNEQFF	TGTGCCAGCAGCTTAGGGGTTTTAAATGAGCAGTTCTTC
TRBD2	many	TRBV7-4	TRBJ2-2	CASSFRKTSGRKDSETGELFF	TGTGCCAGCAGCTTCCGAAAGACTAGCGGGAGAAAAGACTCGGAAACCGGGGAGCTGTTTTTT
.	many	TRBV2	TRBJ2-1	CASRQRGDSEQFF	TGTGCCAGCAGACAGAGGGGGGACAGTGAGCAGTTCTTC
.	few	TRBV6-1	TRBJ2-5	CASSENQVGETQYF	TGTGCCAGCAGTGAAAACCAGGTGGGAGAGACCCAGTACTTC
TRBD1	many	TRBV20-1	TRBJ1-1	CSARTYRTGLNTEAFF	TGCAGTGCTAGAACCTACCGGACAGGCCTGAACACTGAAGCTTTCTTT
.	many	TRBV9	TRBJ2-5	CASSVGWGQETQYF	TGTGCCAGCAGCGTAGGCTGGGGGCAAGAGACCCAGTACTTC
.	many	TRBV19	TRBJ1-1	CASTGLRNTEAFF	TGTGCCAGTACAGGGTTGAGGAACACTGAAGCTTTCTTT
.	many	TRBV28	TRBJ1-2	CASSFSTLYGYTF	TGTGCCAGCAGTTTCTCCACCCTCTATGGCTACACCTTC
TRBD2	.	TRBV5-4	TRBJ2-1	CASSLTGTSGSGNEQFF	TGTGCCAGCAGCTTGACCGGGACTAGCGGGTCCGGCAATGAGCAGTTCTTC
.	many	TRBV19	TRBJ2-5	CASSRGAGLQETQYF	TGTGCCAGTAGTAGAGGTGCGGGACTCCAAGAGACCCAGTACTTC
TRBD2	many	TRBV28	TRBJ2-2	CASKTSGFPGELFF	TGTGCCAGCAAGACTAGCGGGTTCCCCGGGGAGCTGTTTTTT
.	few	TRBV6-4	TRBJ2-7	CASSDSGYEQYF	TGTGCCAGCAGTGACTCTGGGTACGAGCAGTACTTC
TRBD2	medium-sized	TRBV28	TRBJ2-7	CASTGGYEQYF	TGTGCCAGCACGGGGGGCTACGAGCAGTACTTC
TRBD1	many	TRBV19	TRBJ2-4	CASSTSDRGVNIQYF	TGTGCCAGTAGTACGTCAGACAGGGGGGTGAACATTCAGTACTTC
TRBD2	many	TRBV29-1	TRBJ2-2	CSVEVVAGITGELFF	TGCAGCGTTGAAGTGGTAGCGGGGATCACCGGGGAGCTGTTTTTT
TRBD1	many	TRBV11-2	TRBJ1-1	CASSWGQTGAGEAFF	TGTGCCAGCAGCTGGGGACAGACCGGGGCCGGTGAAGCTTTCTTT
TRBD2	many	TRBV27	TRBJ2-1	CASSFALAGEGEQFF	TGTGCCAGCAGTTTTGCACTAGCGGGAGAAGGAGAGCAGTTCTTC
.	few	TRBV19	TRBJ2-7	CASSSRQLSYEQYF	TGTGCCAGTAGTTCCCGACAGCTCTCCTACGAGCAGTACTTC
.	.	TRBV7-2	TRBJ2-1	CASSLARGNVQFF	TGTGCCAGCAGCTTAGCTCGGGGGAATGTGCAGTTCTTC
.	many	TRBV4-3	TRBJ2-2	CASSQDAGHRNTGELFF	TGCGCCAGCAGCCAAGATGCGGGACATCGGAACACCGGGGAGCTGTTTTTT
.	.	TRBV15	TRBJ1-3	CATSRDRSRSSGNTIYF	TGTGCCACCAGCAGAGATCGGTCAAGGTCCTCTGGAAACACCATATATTTT
.	few	TRBV6-1	TRBJ2-2	CASSPSGKGTGELLF	TGTGCCAGCAGTCCCTCAGGGAAGGGCACCGGGGAGCTGCTTTTT
TRBD2	many	TRBV30	TRBJ2-1	CAWSGEGGRNEQFF	TGTGCCTGGAGTGGCGAGGGAGGGCGTAATGAGCAGTTCTTC
.	many	TRBV9	TRBJ2-1	CASSAPLRGSSYNEQFF	TGTGCCAGCAGCGCACCGCTTCGTGGGAGCTCCTACAATGAGCAGTTCTTC
TRBD1	.	TRBV7-8	TRBJ2-7	CASSLVEWGTGLNEQYF	TGTGCCAGCAGCTTAGTTGAGTGGGGGACAGGGCTGAACGAGCAGTACTTC
.	.	TRBV6-1	TRBJ2-1	CASSTGTENEQFF	TGTGCCAGCAGTACCGGGACGGAAAATGAGCAGTTCTTC
TRBD2	many	TRBV10-3	TRBJ2-1	CAFHSGEGGDEQFF	TGTGCCTTCCATAGCGGGGAAGGAGGCGATGAGCAGTTCTTC
.	many	TRBV5-1	TRBJ2-2	CATKISTTAGSGELFF	TGCGCCACCAAGATTTCTACGACGGCGGGGTCCGGGGAGCTGTTTTTT
.	many	TRBV7-3	TRBJ2-2	CASSPYGGELFF	TGTGCCAGCAGCCCGTACGGGGGGGAGCTGTTTTTT
.	many	TRBV5-4	TRBJ2-1	CASSFPSGGEQFF	TGTGCCAGCAGCTTCCCATCGGGCGGTGAGCAGTTCTTC
.	many	TRBV2	TRBJ2-3	CASSVADTQYF	TGTGCCAGCAGTGTGGCCGATACGCAGTATTTT
.	many	TRBV7-9	TRBJ1-2	CASSLGGAGYGYTF	TGTGCCAGCAGCCTCGGGGGGGCGGGATATGGCTACACCTTC